The 24 T cell receptor beta chains given below trace back to one sample, sequenced in a study of identical twins. TCRdb reprocessed the 5' RACE reads with MiXCR, giving one entry per CDR3 protein. The data contain about 690,000 distinct CDR3 sequences, roughly 6.2% of them singletons. The specimen was naive T cells sorted from blood. These receptors all stem from a man in his late teens or twenties in good health.

In this sample, this clonotype turned up many times. The chain has TRBV18 and TRBJ2-3; 7 bases match TRBD1. The CDR3 loop spans 15 amino acids. J gave up 4 bases and V 3 bases, and 7 bases lay outside the gene matches. Germline V gives CDR1 KGHSH, CDR2 LQKENI. The CDR3 region has the DNA TGTGCCAGCTCACCTCCGGGACAGTCCGCAGATACGCAGTATTTT. It codes for CASSPPGQSADTQYF.

This clonotype was detected many times. The CDR3, as DNA: TGTGCCAGCAGCCAAGGCCGTTTGGGCTATGGCTACACCTTC. Encoded protein: CASSQGRLGYGYTF. The V and J genes are TRBV12-3 or TRBV12-4 and TRBJ1-2; no reliable D call. The CDR3 runs 14 residues. The V end lost 6 bases, the J end lost 4 bases, and 15 bases lay between the germline ends.

This clonotype was seen at least ten times. This chain connects TRBV20-1 to TRBJ2-1; D is undetermined. The CDR3 runs 11 residues. V lost 5 bases and J 2 bases, leaving 4 bases between the germline ends. Germline values: CDR1 DFQATT, CDR2 SNEGSKA (reference sequence). DNA of the CDR3: TGCAGTGCTGGGGCCTACAATGAGCAGTTCTTC. As protein: CSAGAYNEQFF.

This clonotype showed up many times. This chain uses TRBV5-1 with TRBJ1-1, with 8 bases identical to TRBD1. Germline V gives CDR1 SGHRS, CDR2 YFSETQ. V shed 2 bases and J 7 bases; nucleotides not matched to a gene: 10. The CDR3 is made up of 15 amino acids. CDR3 bases: TGCGCCAGCAGCTTCAGCCCGTCAGGGGGCATTGAAGCTTTCTTT. It translates to CASSFSPSGGIEAFF.

This clonotype was detected many times. V is TRBV28 and J is TRBJ2-2; D may be TRBD2 (6 bases). The CDR3 loop spans 14 amino acids. The germline V gene has CDR1 MDHEN and CDR2 SYDVKM. Trimming removed 7 bases at V and 8 bases at J, with 17 bases between. CDR3 amino acids: CASTGLLEGGELFF. In DNA form, the CDR3 reads TGTGCCAGCACTGGACTACTAGAGGGGGGGGAGCTGTTTTTT.

This clonotype came up a few times. The chain joins TRBV2 to TRBJ2-1; the D is unclear. Looked up from germline, CDR1 is SNHLY and CDR2 is FYNNEI. This CDR3 spans 11 amino acids. V was pared by 10 bases and J by 7 bases, with 11 bases between. The CDR3: CAILTQNEQFF. In DNA, the CDR3 is TGTGCCATCCTAACCCAGAATGAGCAGTTCTTC. Based on the CDR3 plus reference TRBV2 and TRBJ2-1, the full variable domain is EPEVTQTPSHQVTQMGQEVILRCVPISNHLYFYWYRQILGQKVEFLVSFYNNEISEKSEIFDDQFSVERPDGSNFTLKIRSTKLEDSAMYFCAILTQNEQFFGPGTRLTVL.

This clonotype was detected many times. The V gene is TRBV29-1, the J gene TRBJ2-6; D unresolved. Germline V gene data show CDR1 as SQVTM and CDR2 as ANQGSEA. V dropped 4 bases and J dropped 2 bases, with 6 bases sitting between them. The CDR3 is made up of 13 amino acids. The CDR3 DNA follows: TGCAGCGTTGGGCAGGCTGGGGCCAACGTCCTGACTTTC. It encodes CSVGQAGANVLTF.

The sample holds many counts of this clonotype. J is TRBJ1-2 and V is TRBV28; D is possibly TRBD1 (6 bases). The CDR3 is 14 amino acids. With 2 bases removed from V and 3 bases from J, the gap between germline ends came to 10 bases. Germline values: CDR1 MDHEN, CDR2 SYDVKM. The CDR3 DNA reads TGTGCCAGCAGTTTAAGGGCAGGGGACTATGGCTACACCTTC. This sequence encodes CASSLRAGDYGYTF.

As for this clonotype: Given a much more abundant clone one base away, this may be a read error. The CDR3 is CAGTSGRTYNSPLHF. CDR3 bases: TGTGCCGGCACCTCCGGACGGACCTATAATTCACCCCTCCACTTT. The chain carries TRBV11-2 and TRBJ1-6; D uncertain. The germline CDR1 and CDR2 sequences are SGHAT and FQNNGV. V was pared by 11 bases and J by 2 bases, with 16 bases between. The CDR3 spans 15 residues.

This clonotype was recorded at least ten times. The chain employs TRBV24-1 and TRBJ1-5, with 7 bases fitting TRBD1. This CDR3 is built from 15 residues. CDR1 KGHDR and CDR2 SFDVKD come from the germline V gene. V trimming: 7 bases; J trimming: 1 base; junction bases outside the gene matches: 6. The CDR3 is CATSGGQRSNQPQHF. The CDR3 DNA follows: TGTGCCACCAGCGGGGGACAGAGAAGCAATCAGCCCCAGCATTTT.

This clonotype was detected ten times or more. The chain's CDR3 is CSVYRTREEQFF. For the CDR3, the DNA is TGCAGCGTGTATCGAACTAGGGAAGAGCAGTTCTTC. This rearrangement joins TRBV29-1 to TRBJ2-1, with D maybe TRBD2 (5 bases). Germline CDR1 reads SQVTM; CDR2 reads ANQGSEA. The V end was cut by 6 bases, the J end by 10 bases, with 16 bases between. The CDR3 is 12 residues long.

This clonotype showed up just a few times. V and J are TRBV7-2 and TRBJ2-1; TRBD2 might be the D (6 bases). The germline V and J ends were trimmed by 4 bases and 10 bases, with 17 bases remaining between them. CDR1 SGHTA and CDR2 FQGNSA come from the germline V gene. CDR3 length: 14 residues. In nucleotides, the CDR3 is TGTGCCAGCAGCTCTTACCGGGGGAGAAGCGAGCAGTTCTTC. It specifies CASSSYRGRSEQFF.

The sample holds many counts of this clonotype. The chain links TRBV3-1 to TRBJ1-1, with no clear D. The germline V and J ends were trimmed by 0 bases and 3 bases, with 11 bases remaining between them. CDR1 is LGHDT, CDR2 YNNKEL, per germline (reference sequence). The CDR3 totals 15 residues. Written as DNA, the CDR3 is TGTGCCAGCAGCCAAGACGGGGTAGCGTACACTGAAGCTTTCTTT. This encodes CASSQDGVAYTEAFF.

This clonotype was recorded many times. The rearrangement joins TRBV4-2 to TRBJ1-5; 8 positions match TRBD1. Trimming cost V 0 bases and J 11 bases; bases outside gene matches: 12. The CDR3 totals 16 residues. CDR1 is LGHNA and CDR2 is YNFKEQ in the germline V gene. The CDR3 spells CASSQDIWTGFTSQHF. The CDR3 nucleotides are TGTGCCAGCAGCCAAGATATTTGGACAGGGTTTACGTCCCAGCATTTT.

This clonotype came up many times. This chain connects TRBV11-1 to TRBJ2-5; TRBD2 matches at 13 bases. The CDR3 covers 16 residues. Germline V gene data show CDR1 as SGHAT and CDR2 as FQDESV (reference sequence). The V gene end was trimmed by 0 bases and the J gene end by 3 bases; junction bases not matched to a gene: 1. The CDR3 loop reads CASSLAGLAGEETQYF. The CDR3 DNA is TGTGCCAGCAGCTTAGCCGGACTAGCGGGGGAAGAGACCCAGTACTTC.

The genes are TRBV7-2 and TRBJ2-7, with 9 bases that match TRBD2. The CDR3 runs 13 residues. Germline trimming cut 8 bases from V and 3 bases from J; bases unmatched to any gene: 5. In germline, CDR1 is SGHTA, CDR2 FQGNSA. The CDR3 loop reads CASRSGRSYEQYF. The CDR3 DNA sequence: TGTGCCAGCCGTAGCGGGAGAAGCTACGAGCAGTACTTC.

This clonotype was observed a few times. The rearrangement links TRBV19 to TRBJ2-2, with D perhaps matching TRBD2 (6 bases). The CDR3 is 15 residues long. V dropped 8 bases and J dropped 7 bases, with 20 bases sitting between them. Germline V gene lookup returns CDR1 LNHDA and CDR2 SQIVND (reference sequence). The CDR3 coding sequence is TGTGCCAGTGGGGCTAGCGCACCTACCAACGGGGAGCTGTTTTTT. It translates to CASGASAPTNGELFF.

Points on this clonotype: This likely comes from a read error, as the CDR3 has no conserved phenylalanine or tryptophan at its end. This chain links TRBV5-1 with TRBJ2-3; D is possibly TRBD1 (5 bases). From germline, CDR1 is SGHRS and CDR2 YFSETQ. V lost 0 bases and J 1 base, leaving 6 bases between the germline ends. CDR3 length: 14 residues. The CDR3 region is CASSLEQGTDTQYC. The CDR3 region has the DNA TGCGCCAGCAGCTTGGAACAGGGCACAGATACGCAGTATTGT.

This clonotype was seen repeatedly, ten times or more. The rearrangement joins TRBV20-1 to TRBJ2-7; TRBD2 is a possible D gene (5 bases). Germline lookup yields CDR1 DFQATT and CDR2 SNEGSKA (reference sequence). The CDR3 consists of 14 residues. Trimming cost V 3 bases and J 5 bases, with 17 bases left between them. The CDR3 coding sequence is TGCAGTGCTAGGAGGTTTTCGGGAACCCACGAGCAGTACTTC. Its protein is CSARRFSGTHEQYF.

V usage is TRBV7-2 and J usage is TRBJ2-5, with TRBD1 matching 8 bases. In germline, CDR1 is SGHTA, CDR2 FQGNSA. V shed 7 bases, J shed 3 bases, and the junction held 10 bases outside the gene matches. The CDR3 runs to 15 residues. CDR3 loop: CASTRHMTGEETQYF. The CDR3 coding sequence is TGTGCCAGCACTCGCCATATGACAGGGGAAGAGACCCAGTACTTC. The whole variable domain, filled in from reference TRBV7-2 and TRBJ2-5, reads GAGVSQSPSNKVTEKGKDVELRCDPISGHTALYWYRQSLGQGLEFLIYFQGNSAPDKSGLPSDRFSAERTGGSVSTLTIQRTQQEDSAVYLCASTRHMTGEETQYFGPGTRLLVL.

This chain links TRBV2 with TRBJ2-7; no definite D call. The CDR3 sequence is 14 residues long. Germline lookup yields CDR1 SNHLY and CDR2 FYNNEI. Trimming took off 4 bases at V and 2 bases at J, with 12 bases between the two ends. The chain's CDR3 is CASSVGVVTYEQYV. In DNA, the CDR3 is TGTGCCAGCAGTGTTGGGGTCGTTACCTACGAGCAGTACGTC.

V gene TRBV20-1 combines with J gene TRBJ2-1, with TRBD1 identical over 7 bases. Germline V CDR1 and CDR2: DFQATT, SNEGSKA (reference sequence). The CDR3 spans 15 residues. V lost 0 bases and J lost 4; bases outside the gene matches: 6. The CDR3, as DNA: TGCAGTGCTAGAGATCTTCGGGGACAGTACAATGAGCAGTTCTTC. The encoded protein is CSARDLRGQYNEQFF.

In this sample, this clonotype turned up many times. The rearrangement joins TRBV12-3 or TRBV12-4 to TRBJ2-7, with D tentatively TRBD1 (5 bases). The CDR3 sequence is 14 residues long. V was clipped by 5 bases and J by 0 bases, with 11 bases between them. The chain's CDR3 is CASSTDRVSYEQYF. In DNA, the CDR3 is TGTGCCAGCAGTACCGACAGAGTCTCCTACGAGCAGTACTTC.

This clonotype was observed a few times. The chain has TRBV5-1 and TRBJ2-1, with D possibly matching TRBD2 (5 bases). The germline CDR1 and CDR2 sequences are SGHRS and YFSETQ. CDR3 length: 14 amino acids. V lost 8 bases to trimming and J lost 6 bases, with 18 bases between them. CDR3 amino acids: CASAFGEKGNEQFF. The DNA of the CDR3 is TGCGCCAGTGCTTTTGGGGAGAAAGGCAATGAGCAGTTCTTC.